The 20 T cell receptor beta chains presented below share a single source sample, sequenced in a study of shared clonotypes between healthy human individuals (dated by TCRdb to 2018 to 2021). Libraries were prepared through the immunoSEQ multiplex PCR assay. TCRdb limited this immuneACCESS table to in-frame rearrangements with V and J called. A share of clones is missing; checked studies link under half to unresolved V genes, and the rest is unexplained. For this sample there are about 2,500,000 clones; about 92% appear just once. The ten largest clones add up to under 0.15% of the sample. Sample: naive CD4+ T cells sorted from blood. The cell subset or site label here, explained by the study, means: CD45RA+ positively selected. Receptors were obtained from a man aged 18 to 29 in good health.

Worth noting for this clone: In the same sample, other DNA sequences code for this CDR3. DNA of the CDR3: TGTGCCAGCAGGGACAGTGGCACAGATACGCAGTATTTT. This sequence encodes CASRDSGTDTQYF. This rearrangement joins TRBV27 to TRBJ2-3; TRBD1 is a possible D gene (6 bases). Looked up from germline, CDR1 is MNHEY and CDR2 is SMNVEV (reference sequence). Trimming pared 6 bases from V and 1 base from J, leaving 8 bases between. CDR3 length equals 13 residues.

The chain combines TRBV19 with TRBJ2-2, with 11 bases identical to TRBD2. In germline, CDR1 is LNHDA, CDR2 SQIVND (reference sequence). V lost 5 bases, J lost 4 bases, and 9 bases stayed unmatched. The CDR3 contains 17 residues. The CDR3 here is CASSRKLAGASTGELFF. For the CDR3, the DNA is TGTGCCAGTAGTCGGAAACTAGCGGGAGCGAGCACCGGGGAGCTGTTTTTT. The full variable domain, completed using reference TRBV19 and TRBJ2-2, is DGGITQSPKYLFRKEGQNVTLSCEQNLNHDAMYWYRQDPGQGLRLIYYSQIVNDFQKGDIAEGYSVSREKKESFPLTVTSAQKNPTAFYLCASSRKLAGASTGELFFGEGSRLTVL.

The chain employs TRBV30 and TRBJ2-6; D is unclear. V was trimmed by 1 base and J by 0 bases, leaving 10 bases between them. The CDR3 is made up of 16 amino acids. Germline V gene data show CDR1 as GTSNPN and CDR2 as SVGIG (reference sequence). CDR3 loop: CAWSEGLSSGANVLTF. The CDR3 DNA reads TGTGCCTGGAGTGAAGGTCTGAGCTCTGGGGCCAACGTCCTGACTTTC. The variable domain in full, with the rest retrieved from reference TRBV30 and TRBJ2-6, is SQTIHQWPATLVQPVGSPLSLECTVEGTSNPNLYWYRQAAGRGLQLLFYSVGIGQISSEVPQNLSASRPQDRQFILSSKKLLLSDSGFYLCAWSEGLSSGANVLTFGAGSRLTVL.

The CDR3 here is CASSEGLAGYQETQYF. The CDR3 region has the DNA TGTGCCAGCAGTGAGGGACTAGCGGGGTACCAAGAGACCCAGTACTTC. This chain connects TRBV6-1 to TRBJ2-5, with 13 bases matching TRBD2. The CDR3 has 16 residues. Unmatched junction bases numbered 1, after V lost 3 bases and J lost 0 bases. Germline assignment: CDR1 MNHNS and CDR2 SASEGT.

Here the CDR3 reads CASSFRTPTNEKLFF. The CDR3 nucleotides are TGTGCCAGCAGCTTCAGGACTCCAACTAATGAAAAACTGTTTTTT. The V and J genes are TRBV7-9 and TRBJ1-4, with D uncertain. Trimming removed 3 bases at V and 0 bases at J, with 8 bases between. The germline gives CDR1 SEHNR, CDR2 FQNEAQ (reference sequence). The length of the CDR3 is 15 residues.

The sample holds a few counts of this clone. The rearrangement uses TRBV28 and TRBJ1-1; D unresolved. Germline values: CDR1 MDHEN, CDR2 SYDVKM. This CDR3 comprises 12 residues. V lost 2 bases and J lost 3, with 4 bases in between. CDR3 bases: TGTGCCAGCAGTTTAGCCTACACTGAAGCTTTCTTT. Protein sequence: CASSLAYTEAFF.

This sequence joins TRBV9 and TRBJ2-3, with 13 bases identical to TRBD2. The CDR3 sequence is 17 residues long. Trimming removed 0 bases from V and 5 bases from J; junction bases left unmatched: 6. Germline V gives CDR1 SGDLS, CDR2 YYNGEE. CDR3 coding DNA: TGTGCCAGCAGCGTAGGGGGACTAGCGGGGCAGAGAGATACGCAGTATTTT. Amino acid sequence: CASSVGGLAGQRDTQYF.

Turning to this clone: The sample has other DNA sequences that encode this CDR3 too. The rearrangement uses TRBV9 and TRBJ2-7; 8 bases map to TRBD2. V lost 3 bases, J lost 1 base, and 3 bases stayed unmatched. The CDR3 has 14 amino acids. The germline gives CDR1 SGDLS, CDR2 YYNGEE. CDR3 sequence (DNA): TGTGCCAGCAGCGCAACTAGCGGATCCTACGAGCAGTACTTC. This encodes CASSATSGSYEQYF. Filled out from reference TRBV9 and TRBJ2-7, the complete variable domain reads DSGVTQTPKHLITATGQRVTLRCSPRSGDLSVYWYQQSLDQGLQFLIQYYNGEERAKGNILERFSAQQFPDLHSELNLSSLELGDSALYFCASSATSGSYEQYFGPGTRLTVT.

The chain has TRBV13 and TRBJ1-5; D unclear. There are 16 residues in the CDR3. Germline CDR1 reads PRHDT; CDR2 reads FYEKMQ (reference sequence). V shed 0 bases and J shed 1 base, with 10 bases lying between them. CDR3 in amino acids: CASSLGSGRSNQPQHF. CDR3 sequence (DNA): TGTGCCAGCAGCTTAGGCTCTGGCAGGAGCAATCAGCCCCAGCATTTT.

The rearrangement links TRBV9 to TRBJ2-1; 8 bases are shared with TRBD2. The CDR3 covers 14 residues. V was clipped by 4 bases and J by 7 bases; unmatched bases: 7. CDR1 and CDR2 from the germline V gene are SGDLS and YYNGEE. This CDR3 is CASSLSGAGNEQFF. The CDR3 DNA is TGTGCCAGCAGCCTTAGCGGGGCCGGGAATGAGCAGTTCTTC.

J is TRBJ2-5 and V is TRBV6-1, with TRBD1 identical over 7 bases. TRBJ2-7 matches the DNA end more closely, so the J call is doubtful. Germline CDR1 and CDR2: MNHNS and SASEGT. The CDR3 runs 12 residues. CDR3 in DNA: TGTGCCCACAGGGGTCCCACCTACGAGCAGTACTTC. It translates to CAHRGPTYEQYF.

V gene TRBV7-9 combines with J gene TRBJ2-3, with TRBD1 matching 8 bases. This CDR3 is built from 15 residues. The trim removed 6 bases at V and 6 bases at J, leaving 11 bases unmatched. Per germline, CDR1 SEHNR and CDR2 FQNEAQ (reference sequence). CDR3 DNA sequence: TGTGCCAGCAGGTCCGGGACAGGTAATGTCGATACGCAGTATTTT. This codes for CASRSGTGNVDTQYF.

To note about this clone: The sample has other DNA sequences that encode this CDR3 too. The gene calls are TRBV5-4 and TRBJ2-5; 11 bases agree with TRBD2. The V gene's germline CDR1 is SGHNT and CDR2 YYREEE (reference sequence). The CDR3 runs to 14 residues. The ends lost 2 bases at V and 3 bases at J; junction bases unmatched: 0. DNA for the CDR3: TGTGCCAGCAGCTTTAGCGGGAGGGAAGAGACCCAGTACTTC. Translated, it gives CASSFSGREETQYF.

This chain's CDR3 is CASSVGTVQETQYF. The CDR3, as DNA: TGTGCCAGCTCAGTAGGGACAGTTCAAGAGACCCAGTACTTC. This chain connects TRBV18 to TRBJ2-5, with 7 positions matching TRBD1. CDR3 length equals 14 residues. Germline V gene lookup returns CDR1 KGHSH and CDR2 LQKENI. V gave up 5 bases and J gave up 2 bases; unmatched junction bases: 5.

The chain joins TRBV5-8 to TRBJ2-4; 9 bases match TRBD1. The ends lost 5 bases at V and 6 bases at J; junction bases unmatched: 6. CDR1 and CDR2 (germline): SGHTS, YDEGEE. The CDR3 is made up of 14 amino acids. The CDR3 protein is CASSFGDRVNIQYF. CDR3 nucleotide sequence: TGTGCCAGCAGTTTTGGGGACAGGGTAAACATTCAGTACTTC.

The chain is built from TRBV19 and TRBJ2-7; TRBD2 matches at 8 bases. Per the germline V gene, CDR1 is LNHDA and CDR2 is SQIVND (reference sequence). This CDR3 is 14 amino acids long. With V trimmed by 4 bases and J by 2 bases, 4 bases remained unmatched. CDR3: CASSRSSGPYEQYF. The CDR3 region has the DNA TGTGCCAGTAGTAGGTCTAGCGGGCCCTACGAGCAGTACTTC.

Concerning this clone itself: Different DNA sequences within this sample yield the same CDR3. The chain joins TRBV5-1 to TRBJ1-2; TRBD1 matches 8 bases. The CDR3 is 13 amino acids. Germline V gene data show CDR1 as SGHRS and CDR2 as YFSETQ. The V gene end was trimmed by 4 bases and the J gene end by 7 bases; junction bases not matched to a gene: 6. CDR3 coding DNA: TGCGCCAGCAGCATTGGGACAGGCGGTGGCTACACCTTC. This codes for CASSIGTGGGYTF.

The DNA for the CDR3 is TGTGCCAGCAGCTTCGCCCCAGACAGTGAAGCTTTCTTT. Translation gives CASSFAPDSEAFF. The chain is built from TRBV7-9 and TRBJ1-1, with a possible D match to TRBD1 (5 bases). The germline gives CDR1 SEHNR, CDR2 FQNEAQ (reference sequence). Trimming stripped 3 bases from V and 7 bases from J, with 12 bases between. CDR3 length: 13 amino acids.

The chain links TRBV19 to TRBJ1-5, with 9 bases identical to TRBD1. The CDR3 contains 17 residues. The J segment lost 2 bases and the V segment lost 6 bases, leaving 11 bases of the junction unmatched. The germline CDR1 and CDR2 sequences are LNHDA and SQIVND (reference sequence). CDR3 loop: CASSPGDRASGNQPQHF. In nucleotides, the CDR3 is TGTGCCAGTAGCCCCGGGGACAGGGCAAGTGGCAATCAGCCCCAGCATTTT.

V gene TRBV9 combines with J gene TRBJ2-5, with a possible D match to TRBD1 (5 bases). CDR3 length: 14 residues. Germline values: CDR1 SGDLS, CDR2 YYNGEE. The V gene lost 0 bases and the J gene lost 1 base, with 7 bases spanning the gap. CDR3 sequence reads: CASSVDRRQETQYF. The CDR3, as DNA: TGTGCCAGCAGCGTAGACAGGCGCCAAGAGACCCAGTACTTC.